This entry lists 13 T cell receptor beta chains sequenced from one sample in a study of regulatory T cells in long-lasting Graves disease. The time point here: newly diagnosed GD, antithyroid drugs for less than 3 months. PBMCs provided the RNA from which the TCR library was made. Combining iRepertoire HTBI primers with Arm-PCR of CDR3 regions, the authors built TCR beta libraries. TCRdb called the multiplex PCR reads again in MiXCR, with one record for every CDR3 protein. This table has approximately 400,000 distinct CDR3 sequences, 10% to 15% appearing once. This same sample was also taken into another study, of T cells in Graves' hyperthyroidism and ophthalmopathy.

This material consisted of peripheral blood mononuclear cells (PBMCs), taken at new diagnosis, from a patient treated with antithyroid drugs. All receptors come from a woman aged 18-35 years with Graves disease.

The table lists this clonotype with many counts. V is TRBV12-3 or TRBV12-4 and J is TRBJ1-5; D is unclear. The V and J ends lost 10 bases and 4 bases respectively, with 11 bases between them. The CDR3 extends over 12 amino acids. The CDR3 sequence is CATTWGNQPQHF. As DNA, the CDR3 is TGTGCCACCACGTGGGGAAATCAGCCCCAGCATTTT.

This clonotype was counted ten times or more. V and J are TRBV2 and TRBJ2-7; D gene unclear. Trimming took 3 bases from V and 3 from J, leaving 9 bases between them. There are 13 residues in the CDR3. Per the germline V gene, CDR1 is SNHLY and CDR2 is FYNNEI. The DNA for the CDR3 is TGTGCCAGCAGTGACCAGACTTTCTACGAGCAGTACTTC. The encoded protein is CASSDQTFYEQYF.

This clonotype came up many times. The V call is TRBV6-1, the J call TRBJ1-1; possible D gene TRBD1, 6 bases. V gave up 6 bases and J gave up 4 bases, with 18 bases separating them. Germline lookup yields CDR1 MNHNS and CDR2 SASEGT. This CDR3 is built from 15 residues. DNA for the CDR3: TGTGCCAGCAGCCTAGACCGAGGGGGGGCCACTGAAGCTTTCTTT. The encoded protein is CASSLDRGGATEAFF.

This clonotype appeared many times. V and J are TRBV28 and TRBJ2-5; D is unclear. The length of the CDR3 is 15 residues. Looked up from germline, CDR1 is MDHEN and CDR2 is SYDVKM. V lost 0 bases, J lost 5 bases, and 13 bases lay in between. DNA for the CDR3: TGTGCCAGCAGTTTATGCTGTTTCTCTTGGGAGACCCAGTACTTC. Protein sequence: CASSLCCFSWETQYF. Full variable domain (rest looked up from reference TRBV28 and TRBJ2-5): DVKVTQSSRYLVKRTGEKVFLECVQDMDHENMFWYRQDPGLGLRLIYFSYDVKMKEKGDIPEGYSVSREKKERFSLILESASTNQTSMYLCASSLCCFSWETQYFGPGTRLLVL.

Comment on this clonotype: The junction departs from germline at one end; a sequencing error may be responsible. The V gene is TRBV7-8, the J gene TRBJ2-3, with D perhaps matching TRBD1 (6 bases). Germline CDR1 SGHVS, CDR2 FQNEAQ. The CDR3 runs 11 residues. In DNA form, the CDR3 reads TGTGCCAGCAGCAAGGGGGATACGCAGTGTTTT. Encoded protein: CASSKGDTQCF.

This clonotype was recorded at least ten times. The chain is built from TRBV7-9 and TRBJ1-1, with TRBD1 as a possible D gene (5 bases). Per the germline V gene, CDR1 is SEHNR and CDR2 is FQNEAQ (reference sequence). The CDR3 spans 16 residues. V was cut by 5 bases and J by 4 bases, with 20 bases left in between. CDR3 protein: CASSHLEAGFSTEAFF. The CDR3 DNA follows: TGTGCCAGCAGCCACTTGGAGGCAGGGTTTAGCACTGAAGCTTTCTTT.

This clonotype was observed many times. The chain recombines TRBV7-6 with TRBJ1-1; D possibly corresponds to TRBD1 (5 bases). V was clipped by 6 bases and J by 5 bases, with 13 bases between them. The CDR3 is made up of 13 amino acids. Germline V lookup: CDR1 SGHVS, CDR2 FNYEAQ. In DNA, the CDR3 is TGTGCCAGCAGTCAGGGAGCGAAGACTGAAGCTTTCTTT. Protein product: CASSQGAKTEAFF.

The chain links TRBV2 to TRBJ2-7; D ambiguous. V shed 4 bases and J shed 0 bases, with 7 bases lying between them. Germline V gives CDR1 SNHLY, CDR2 FYNNEI. The CDR3 totals 13 residues. The CDR3 coding sequence is TGTGCCAGCAGTGTCAGGACCTCCTACGAGCAGTACTTC. Residues: CASSVRTSYEQYF.

Many counts were recorded for this clonotype. The genes are TRBV7-2 and TRBJ2-7, with 7 bases lining up with TRBD2. The germline CDR1 and CDR2 sequences are SGHTA and FQGNSA. The CDR3 totals 14 residues. V gave up 3 bases and J gave up 6 bases; unmatched junction bases: 8. The CDR3 DNA follows: TGTGCCAGCAGCTTGACGGGAGGTCCGCGCGAGCAGTACTTC. Protein sequence: CASSLTGGPREQYF.

This clonotype was seen ten or more times. The chain uses TRBV18 and TRBJ1-5, with D unclear. V was trimmed by 3 bases and J by 1 base, leaving 4 bases between them. Germline values: CDR1 KGHSH, CDR2 LQKENI. The CDR3 is 13 amino acids. The DNA for the CDR3 is TGTGCCAGCTCACCGAACAGCAATCAGCCCCAGCATTTT. It is translated as CASSPNSNQPQHF.

The table lists this clonotype with many counts. This sequence joins TRBV28 and TRBJ2-5; perhaps TRBD2 as D (5 bases). The CDR3 loop spans 15 amino acids. Germline CDR1 reads MDHEN; CDR2 reads SYDVKM. Trimming left V 7 bases short and J 4 bases short, with 19 bases between. In nucleotides, the CDR3 is TGTGCCAGCATCGGGCTAGCAGGCCTTGGAGAGACCCAGTACTTC. Residues: CASIGLAGLGETQYF.

The chain employs TRBV2 and TRBJ2-1; 13 bases line up with TRBD2. The CDR3 covers 15 residues. V lost 9 bases, J lost 10 bases, and 12 bases stayed unmatched. Germline-derived CDR1 and CDR2 are SNHLY and FYNNEI. The CDR3 is CARKLAGGPYYEQFF. CDR3 in DNA: TGTGCCAGGAAACTAGCGGGGGGGCCTTATTACGAGCAGTTCTTC. Drawing the rest from reference TRBV2 and TRBJ2-1, the complete variable domain is EPEVTQTPSHQVTQMGQEVILRCVPISNHLYFYWYRQILGQKVEFLVSFYNNEISEKSEIFDDQFSVERPDGSNFTLKIRSTKLEDSAMYFCARKLAGGPYYEQFFGPGTRLTVL.

The chain recombines TRBV19 with TRBJ2-1; TRBD2 matches 11 bases. CDR1 and CDR2 from the germline V gene are LNHDA and SQIVND (reference sequence). Trimming removed 6 bases from V and 7 bases from J; junction bases left unmatched: 11. The CDR3 runs 16 residues. CDR3 loop: CASRGIAGGIANEQFF. In DNA, the CDR3 is TGTGCCAGTAGAGGGATAGCGGGAGGGATTGCAAATGAGCAGTTCTTC.